This entry describes one TCR beta chain. Its antigen is unknown. The source of the sample is a study of T-cell memory formation after mild COVID-19. About the study: The TCR clusters were mostly specific to one donor. Overall study findings and caveats: CD8+ contracting clones occupied EMRA, while CD4+ ones occupied mainly CM and EM. Day 15 to 85 contractors were CD4/CD8 balanced; later expanders leaned CD4+.

5'RACE primed from the constant segment yielded TCR alpha and TCR beta cDNA libraries bearing sample barcodes and UMIs. TCRdb used MiXCR to reprocess the 5' RACE reads, holding one entry per CDR3 protein. This table holds 90,000 to 120,000 distinct CDR3 sequences, about a sixth found once. Sequencing was performed on PBMCs or a T cell subset sorted from them (not recorded which). This clonotype originated in a man in his late teens or twenties who had mild COVID-19 (a few samples of this study predate the infection). Cell type and time point are not known.

The CDR3 is CASRAWVRAYEQYF. The DNA for the CDR3 is TGTGCCAGCAGAGCCTGGGTCAGGGCCTACGAGCAGTACTTC. The V call is TRBV6-2 or TRBV6-3, the J call TRBJ2-7; perhaps TRBD1 as D (5 bases). Trimming took off 6 bases at V and 2 bases at J, with 14 bases between the two ends. CDR1 and CDR2 from the germline V gene are MNHEY and SVGEGT. The CDR3 is made up of 14 amino acids.